The clone carrying this T cell receptor (beta chain) appeared a few times. The investigators amplified TCR beta CDR3 regions from RNA transcripts. TCR CDR3 regions were first amplified by RT-PCR with HTBI primers. TCRdb processed the multiplex PCR reads anew with MiXCR; each CDR3 protein has one entry. The table shows more than 500,000 distinct CDR3 sequences, with about 16% occurring only once. V was pared by 6 bases and J by 0 bases, with 9 bases between. CDR1 is SGHAT, CDR2 FQNNGV, per germline. The CDR3 has 15 residues. The data stem from a study of T cells in Graves' hyperthyroidism and ophthalmopathy.

The TCR sequence derives from a woman in her 30s with Graves' ophthalmopathy. Sequencing used blood. The rearrangement joins TRBV11-2 to TRBJ2-6; D remains unclear. The CDR3: CASSLRPSGANVLTF. CDR3 sequence (DNA): TGTGCCAGCAGTCTAAGACCCTCTGGGGCCAACGTCCTGACTTTC.